These 26 T cell receptor beta chains were sequenced from one sample in a study of CD8+ T cells in alopecia areata. After isolation, RNA underwent reverse transcription to generate cDNA as the sequencing template. Data came from immunoSEQ multiplex PCR; TCRdb stores just in-frame clones and leaves some out. The repertoire holds a few hundred thousand clones, with about two fifths as singletons. Specified treatment: oral pan-JAK inhibitor, 5-10 mg twice daily. The specimen was CD4+ T cells sorted from blood, collected at roughly week 30, from a patient treated with tofacitinib. The receptor source for this set is a human donor with alopecia areata.

V gene TRBV5-1 combines with J gene TRBJ2-3; 8 nucleotides agree with TRBD2. The V gene end was trimmed by 4 bases and the J gene end by 7 bases; junction bases not matched to a gene: 11. The CDR3 runs to 15 residues. CDR1 and CDR2 from the germline V gene are SGHRS and YFSETQ. CDR3 region: CASSPGGRIPYTQYF. The CDR3 nucleotides are TGCGCCAGCAGCCCGGGGGGGCGAATTCCCTATACGCAGTATTTT. Based on the CDR3 plus reference TRBV5-1 and TRBJ2-3, the full variable domain is KAGVTQTPRYLIKTRGQQVTLSCSPISGHRSVSWYQQTPGQGLQFLFEYFSETQRNKGNFPGRFSGRQFSNSRSEMNVSTLELGDSALYLCASSPGGRIPYTQYFGPGTRLTVL.

The chain combines TRBV20-1 with TRBJ2-3; D is uncertain. V was trimmed by 6 bases and J by 3 bases, leaving 7 bases between them. The CDR3 runs to 11 residues. CDR1 and CDR2 (germline): DFQATT, SNEGSKA (reference sequence). The CDR3 bases are TGCAGTGCCGGATGGACAGATACGCAGTATTTT. Translating it yields CSAGWTDTQYF.

The CDR3 nucleotides read TGTGCCAGTAGTCCGCCTGGCCTACCCAATGAGCAGTTCTTC. Its translation is CASSPPGLPNEQFF. The chain combines TRBV19 with TRBJ2-1; D call uncertain. The CDR3 sequence is 14 residues long. V lost 5 bases, J lost 6 bases, and 14 bases lay in between. The germline gives CDR1 LNHDA, CDR2 SQIVND (reference sequence).

This clone came up a few times. The rearrangement uses TRBV5-1 and TRBJ1-1; D ambiguous. Germline loops: CDR1 SGHRS, CDR2 YFSETQ. Trimming shortened V by 3 bases and J by 1 base, and 7 bases separated the two germline ends. The CDR3 totals 13 residues. CDR3 sequence reads: CASSSGENTEAFF. CDR3 bases: TGCGCCAGCAGCTCCGGGGAGAACACTGAAGCTTTCTTT.

The V gene is TRBV19, the J gene TRBJ1-2, with unresolved D. CDR1 is LNHDA, CDR2 SQIVND, per germline (reference sequence). CDR3 length equals 12 residues. Between the trimmed V and J ends, which lost 5 bases and 8 bases, there was a span of 12 bases. The CDR3: CASSEGRGGYTF. The CDR3 DNA sequence: TGTGCCAGTAGTGAGGGTCGTGGAGGCTACACCTTC.

The gene calls are TRBV29-1 and TRBJ1-2, with 8 bases identical to TRBD1. Per the germline V gene, CDR1 is SQVTM and CDR2 is ANQGSEA. This CDR3 is 12 amino acids long. The V gene end was trimmed by 6 bases and the J gene end by 4 bases; junction bases not matched to a gene: 4. CDR3 sequence: CSVGTGSYGYTF. CDR3 DNA: TGCAGCGTCGGGACAGGCTCCTATGGCTACACCTTC.

This chain uses TRBV27 with TRBJ2-7, with 11 nucleotides matching TRBD2. The CDR3 extends over 14 amino acids. Trimming at V came to 5 bases and at J to 2 bases, leaving 2 bases not matched to a gene. Per the germline V gene, CDR1 is MNHEY and CDR2 is SMNVEV (reference sequence). CDR3 protein: CASSLAGGPYEQYF. Here the CDR3 DNA reads TGTGCCAGCAGTCTAGCGGGGGGACCCTACGAGCAGTACTTC.

The genes are TRBV5-1 and TRBJ1-1; D uncertain. This CDR3 region has 13 residues. Germline V CDR1 and CDR2: SGHRS, YFSETQ. Trimming removed 3 bases from V and 1 base from J, with 7 bases in between. The chain's CDR3 is CASSSGTNTEAFF. CDR3 DNA sequence: TGCGCCAGCAGCTCCGGAACGAACACTGAAGCTTTCTTT.

The chain has TRBV2 and TRBJ1-1, with a weak D call TRBD1 (5 bases). The CDR3 spans 11 residues. Germline lookup yields CDR1 SNHLY and CDR2 FYNNEI. V gave up 6 bases and J gave up 8 bases, with 10 bases separating them. The CDR3 loop reads CASRRGAEAFF. The CDR3 DNA reads as TGTGCCAGCAGGAGGGGAGCCGAAGCTTTCTTT.

V and J are TRBV5-4 and TRBJ1-2; TRBD1 agrees at 7 bases. Trimming removed 3 bases from V and 2 bases from J; junction bases left unmatched: 7. The germline V gene encodes CDR1 SGHNT and CDR2 YYREEE (reference sequence). This CDR3 region has 15 residues. The CDR3 protein is CASSSSTGSNYGYTF. CDR3 sequence (DNA): TGTGCCAGCAGCTCCTCGACAGGGAGCAACTATGGCTACACCTTC.

A few counts support this clone. The chain couples TRBV7-9 to TRBJ2-4; 7 nucleotides agree with TRBD1. This CDR3 region has 12 residues. V was pared by 5 bases and J by 16 bases, with 11 bases of the junction left unmatched. Germline loops: CDR1 SEHNR, CDR2 FQNEAQ (reference sequence). The CDR3 coding sequence is TGTGCCAGCAGCCTCGGGACAGCACCCCTATACTTC. This encodes CASSLGTAPLYF.

The chain combines TRBV7-9 with TRBJ2-1; D might be TRBD1 (6 bases). CDR3 length equals 13 residues. Looked up from germline, CDR1 is SEHNR and CDR2 is FQNEAQ (reference sequence). Trimming left V 1 base short and J 10 bases short, with 11 bases between. The CDR3 DNA is TGTGCCAGCAGCTTAGACAGGGTTGGGGAGCAGTTCTTC. Translated, it gives CASSLDRVGEQFF.

This clone has a handful of counts. This rearrangement joins TRBV5-4 to TRBJ2-3, with a weak D call TRBD1 (6 bases). CDR1 SGHNT and CDR2 YYREEE come from the germline V gene (reference sequence). The CDR3 is 15 residues long. Trimming stripped 3 bases from V and 1 base from J, with 12 bases between. The CDR3 DNA reads TGTGCCAGCAGCTACAACGGACAGCGCACAGATACGCAGTATTTT. It yields the protein CASSYNGQRTDTQYF.

This clone was recorded many times. This chain uses TRBV19 with TRBJ2-3; D possibly corresponds to TRBD1 (5 bases). This CDR3 has 12 amino acids. Between the trimmed V and J ends, which lost 2 bases and 8 bases, there was a span of 8 bases. The germline gives CDR1 LNHDA, CDR2 SQIVND (reference sequence). The CDR3 nucleotides are TGTGCCAGTAGTATACAGGGCGGTACGCAGTATTTT. Amino acids: CASSIQGGTQYF.

This clone has more than one count but fewer than ten. The chain uses TRBV7-9 and TRBJ2-1, with D perhaps assigned TRBD1 or TRBD2 (5 bases each). Germline CDR1 and CDR2: SEHNR and FQNEAQ (reference sequence). V was pared by 5 bases and J by 8 bases, with 22 bases between. This CDR3 region has 16 residues. The CDR3 DNA is TGTGCCAGCAGCCGAACAACCTCCGGGGCCGGCGATGAGCAGTTCTTC. Its protein is CASSRTTSGAGDEQFF.

This clone was observed a handful of times. The chain combines TRBV10-3 with TRBJ2-1, with D perhaps TRBD1 (5 bases). The CDR3 is 12 amino acids. Looked up from germline, CDR1 is ENHRY and CDR2 is SYGVKD. Deletions cut 4 bases from V and 6 bases from J, with 7 bases between. The CDR3 coding sequence is TGTGCCATCAGTGGGGGCGGCAATGAGCAGTTCTTC. This sequence encodes CAISGGGNEQFF.

The chain has TRBV29-1 and TRBJ1-1; 8 bases align to TRBD1. Trimming removed 3 bases from V and 0 bases from J; junction bases left unmatched: 3. The CDR3 consists of 14 residues. Germline CDR1 is SQVTM and CDR2 is ANQGSEA. The CDR3 protein is CSVEAGGLNTEAFF. In nucleotides, the CDR3 is TGCAGCGTTGAGGCAGGGGGCCTGAACACTGAAGCTTTCTTT.

There are a few counts of this clone. V usage is TRBV19 and J usage is TRBJ2-2; D is unclear. CDR1 LNHDA and CDR2 SQIVND come from the germline V gene (reference sequence). The CDR3 sequence is 12 residues long. Trimming shortened V by 6 bases and J by 5 bases, and 7 bases separated the two germline ends. CDR3: CASSGWTGELFF. CDR3 sequence (DNA): TGTGCCAGTAGCGGGTGGACCGGGGAGCTGTTTTTT.

A few counts support this clone. The CDR3 DNA reads TGTGCCAGCAGCTTAGCGTTCGCAGGGAGGGGAGGAAACACCATATATTTT. It specifies CASSLAFAGRGGNTIYF. This rearrangement joins TRBV7-6 to TRBJ1-3; D possibly corresponds to TRBD1 (5 bases). This CDR3 is built from 17 residues. From germline, CDR1 is SGHVS and CDR2 FNYEAQ. Trimming took off 0 bases at V and 4 bases at J, with 16 bases between the two ends.

Only a few counts were recorded for this clone. The rearrangement uses TRBV30 and TRBJ1-1; D is possibly TRBD1 (6 bases). The V end lost 1 base, the J end lost 6 bases, and 12 bases lay between the germline ends. Germline assignment: CDR1 GTSNPN and CDR2 SVGIG (reference sequence). The CDR3 contains 13 residues. The CDR3 loop is CAWSASQGAEAFF. The CDR3 DNA sequence: TGTGCCTGGAGTGCGTCACAGGGCGCTGAAGCTTTCTTT.

A few counts support this clone. The CDR3 here is CSVERGFNYGYTF. As DNA, the CDR3 is TGCAGCGTTGAGAGAGGGTTCAACTATGGCTACACCTTC. This chain connects TRBV29-1 to TRBJ1-2; D unresolved. The CDR3 runs to 13 residues. V was cut by 3 bases and J by 2 bases, with 10 bases left in between. Germline V gene sequence: CDR1 SQVTM, CDR2 ANQGSEA.

This clone turned up a few times. The chain joins TRBV6-1 to TRBJ2-1, with a tentative D call TRBD2 (6 bases). With 3 bases removed from V and 0 bases from J, the gap between germline ends came to 12 bases. The CDR3 runs to 16 residues. Germline values: CDR1 MNHNS, CDR2 SASEGT. The CDR3 spells CASSDPGVDSYNEQFF. The CDR3 bases are TGTGCCAGCAGTGACCCGGGGGTCGACTCCTACAATGAGCAGTTCTTC.

V is TRBV14 and J is TRBJ2-7; D perhaps matches TRBD1 (6 bases). The V and J ends lost 3 bases and 5 bases respectively, with 17 bases between them. Germline loops: CDR1 SGHDN, CDR2 FVKESK. CDR3 length: 15 residues. CDR3 nucleotides: TGTGCCAGCAGCCAGGTTTCGAACAGGGTCCACGAGCAGTACTTC. This translates into CASSQVSNRVHEQYF. Supplemented by reference TRBV14 and TRBJ2-7, the full variable domain reads EAGVTQFPSHSVIEKGQTVTLRCDPISGHDNLYWYRRVMGKEIKFLLHFVKESKQDESGMPNNRFLAERTGGTYSTLKVQPAELEDSGVYFCASSQVSNRVHEQYFGPGTRLTVT.

Only a few counts were recorded for this clone. Other DNA sequences in this sample translate to the same CDR3. The J gene is TRBJ2-2, the V gene TRBV5-1; D may be TRBD1 (5 bases). Germline CDR1 and CDR2: SGHRS and YFSETQ. The V end was cut by 4 bases, the J end by 1 base, with 8 bases between. The CDR3 is 14 amino acids. The CDR3 loop reads CASSLTGNTGELFF. DNA for the CDR3: TGCGCCAGCAGCCTTACAGGGAACACCGGGGAGCTGTTTTTT. Combining the CDR3 with reference TRBV5-1 and TRBJ2-2 gives the whole variable domain KAGVTQTPRYLIKTRGQQVTLSCSPISGHRSVSWYQQTPGQGLQFLFEYFSETQRNKGNFPGRFSGRQFSNSRSEMNVSTLELGDSALYLCASSLTGNTGELFFGEGSRLTVL.

At least ten counts were recorded for this clone. One end of the junction fails to match germline, which may point to a read error. DNA for the CDR3: TGTGCCATCAGTGAAACGGGGCAGTTT. Residues: CAISETGQF. The chain joins TRBV10-3 to TRBJ1-5; a weak D match, TRBD1 (5 bases). The CDR3 contains 9 residues. CDR1 and CDR2 (germline): ENHRY, SYGVKD.

Only a few counts were recorded for this clone. The chain employs TRBV7-8 and TRBJ2-1, with 9 bases that match TRBD2. Germline lookup yields CDR1 SGHVS and CDR2 FQNEAQ. After removal of 3 bases from V and 8 bases from J, the junction contained 5 bases not matched to a gene. This CDR3 has 14 amino acids. CDR3 bases: TGTGCCAGCAGCTTTGGCGGGGGGGCATATGAGCAGTTCTTC. Its translation is CASSFGGGAYEQFF. Combining the CDR3 with reference TRBV7-8 and TRBJ2-1 gives the whole variable domain GAGVSQSPRYKVAKRGQDVALRCDPISGHVSLFWYQQALGQGPEFLTYFQNEAQLDKSGLPSDRFFAERPEGSVSTLKIQRTQQEDSAVYLCASSFGGGAYEQFFGPGTRLTVL.